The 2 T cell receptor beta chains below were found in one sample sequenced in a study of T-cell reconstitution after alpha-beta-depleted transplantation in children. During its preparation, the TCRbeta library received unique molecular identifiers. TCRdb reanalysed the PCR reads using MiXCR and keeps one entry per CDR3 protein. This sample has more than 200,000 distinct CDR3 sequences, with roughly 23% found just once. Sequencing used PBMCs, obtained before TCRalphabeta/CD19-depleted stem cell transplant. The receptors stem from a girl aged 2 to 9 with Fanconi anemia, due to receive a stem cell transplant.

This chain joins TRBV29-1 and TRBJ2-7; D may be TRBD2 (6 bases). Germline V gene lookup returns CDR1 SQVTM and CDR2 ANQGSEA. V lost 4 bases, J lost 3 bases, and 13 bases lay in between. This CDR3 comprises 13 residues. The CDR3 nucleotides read TGCAGCGTTGCCGGGGGTCATCACTACGAGCAGTACTTC. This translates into CSVAGGHHYEQYF.

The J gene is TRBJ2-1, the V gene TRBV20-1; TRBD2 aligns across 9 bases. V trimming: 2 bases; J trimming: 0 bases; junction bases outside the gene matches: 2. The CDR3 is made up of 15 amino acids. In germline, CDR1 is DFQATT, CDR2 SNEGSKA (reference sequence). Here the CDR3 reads CSARLAGPSYNEQFF. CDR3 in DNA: TGCAGTGCTAGACTAGCGGGACCCTCCTACAATGAGCAGTTCTTC.